A single T cell receptor (beta chain) is shown here with its context. Antigen unknown. V lost 4 bases and J lost 4, with 15 bases in between. The CDR3 loop spans 15 amino acids. Germline V lookup: CDR1 SGDLS, CDR2 YYNGEE. The sample is drawn from a study of identical twins. General study findings and limits: Twin pairs had excess sharing that was weaker in beta out-of-frame sequences.

Template switching introduced a universal primer site, and the cDNA bore unique molecular identifiers. Each CDR3 protein is one row after TCRdb ran MiXCR on the 5' RACE reads. The sample consists of some 1,700,000 distinct CDR3 sequences, about 32% of them appearing once. This chain connects TRBV9 to TRBJ1-5; TRBD1 might be the D (5 bases). This TCR was sampled from a newborn girl in good health. Specimen: cord blood. The CDR3 DNA reads as TGTGCCAGCAGCCCCTTGGGGGGACTGAATCAGCCCCAGCATTTT. Encoded protein: CASSPLGGLNQPQHF.